These T cell receptor beta chains were read from a single sample in a study of shared T cell receptors in the human thymus. Some clones are missing from TCRdb's copy, which holds only in-frame ones; the method was immunoSEQ multiplex PCR. The sample lists hundreds of thousands of clones; approximately 87% were seen once. The same specimen was also included in a second study, on human thymus T cells.

Material: thymocytes. The origin of the receptors is a boy less than two years old with a congenital heart defect. Each CDR3 is given with its conserved first and last residue. The order of the fields is clone size, V gene, CDR3 protein. For some rows the clone size is stated as once, few or many, or as a class when expanded; others skip it.

NA | TRBV30 | CAWRPKDSYNSPLHF
NA | TRBV19 | CASSIGQEGPDEKLFF
NA | TRBV5-1 | CASRLADSYEQYF
NA | TRBV28 | CASSSSRLAGGYTQYF
NA | TRBV7-9 | CASSLAQEETQYF
once | TRBV5-6 | CASSFHRDRTNQPQHF
NA | TRBV7-2 | CASSSTGKRTKNIQYF
NA | TRBV15 | CATSRRTSTDTQYF
NA | TRBV11-2 | CASTSTPDYPTYEQYF
NA | TRBV5-1 | CASSPRGAGVPDTQYF
NA | TRBV5-1 | CASILGAGNTDTQYF
NA | TRBV9 | CASSVSGTNYGYTF
NA | TRBV4-2 | CASSQEVDRVNSPLHF
NA | TRBV2 | CASSQGQHGYTF
NA | TRBV4-1 | CASSQDPIRRDNEQFF
few | TRBV6-6 | CASSKQGETEAFF
NA | TRBV28 | CASIGQPNEKLFF
NA | TRBV27 | CASSARWTGFTAGEKLFF